The rows below give T cell receptor beta chains drawn from one sample of a study of cytomegalovirus exposure and HLA in healthy donors. Produced via immunoSEQ multiplex PCR; TCRdb's table is partial and in-frame only. The data show fewer than 150,000 clones, with about 80% seen just once and around 4.5% held by the top ten. Sequences were obtained from PBMCs. All receptors come from a man between 40 and 49 years old in good health and CMV-seropositive. The CDR3 runs from the conserved cysteine through the conserved F or W. A D gene is named only where the DNA matches it firmly. Some rows have no size entry. The others give once, few or many, or a class for an expanded clone.

d_call: .; clone_size: .; j_call: TRBJ1-5; v_call: TRBV30; cdr3_nt: TGTGCCTGGAGCAAGCAGGGTAGGCAGCCCCAGCATTTT; cdr3_aa: CAWSKQGRQPQHF
d_call: .; clone_size: .; j_call: TRBJ1-2; v_call: TRBV27; cdr3_nt: TGTGCCAGCAGTTTACGGGGGGCGCAAGGCTACACCTTC; cdr3_aa: CASSLRGAQGYTF
d_call: .; clone_size: .; j_call: TRBJ1-2; v_call: TRBV7-9; cdr3_nt: TGTGCCAGCAGCCCGCAGGGTAACTATGGCTACACCTTC; cdr3_aa: CASSPQGNYGYTF
d_call: TRBD1; clone_size: .; j_call: TRBJ1-4; v_call: TRBV4-3; cdr3_nt: TGCGCCAGCAGCCAAGATGGGAGACAGGGGCTTGCTGAAAAACTGTTTTTT; cdr3_aa: CASSQDGRQGLAEKLFF
d_call: .; clone_size: .; j_call: TRBJ1-2; v_call: TRBV4-3; cdr3_nt: TGCGCCAGCAGCCAAGGTCGTCAGATCCTTGGCTACACCTTC; cdr3_aa: CASSQGRQILGYTF
d_call: .; clone_size: few; j_call: TRBJ1-5; v_call: TRBV15; cdr3_nt: TGTGCCACCAGCATCAATTCGGGTAGCAATCAGCCCCAGCATTTT; cdr3_aa: CATSINSGSNQPQHF
d_call: .; clone_size: .; j_call: TRBJ1-2; v_call: TRBV9; cdr3_nt: TGTGCCAGCAGCGTAGACAGGGCAGGGGCGAACTATGGCTACACCTTC; cdr3_aa: CASSVDRAGANYGYTF
d_call: .; clone_size: .; j_call: TRBJ2-7; v_call: TRBV29-1; cdr3_nt: TGCAGCGTTGGACGGGACTCCCCAGAGCAGTACTTC; cdr3_aa: CSVGRDSPEQYF
d_call: TRBD1; clone_size: .; j_call: TRBJ1-2; v_call: TRBV19; cdr3_nt: TGTGCCAGTAGTTCTACCGGGACAGGGAACTATGGCTACACCTTC; cdr3_aa: CASSSTGTGNYGYTF
d_call: .; clone_size: .; j_call: TRBJ2-5; v_call: TRBV29-1; cdr3_nt: TGCAGCGTTGTGGGGCTGCGGGACCCGTACCAAGAGACCCAGTACTTC; cdr3_aa: CSVVGLRDPYQETQYF
d_call: .; clone_size: .; j_call: TRBJ2-3; v_call: TRBV7-3; cdr3_nt: TGTGCCAGCAGCTTAAGTGGCGGGCGGAGCACAGATACGCAGTATTTT; cdr3_aa: CASSLSGGRSTDTQYF
d_call: .; clone_size: few; j_call: TRBJ2-2; v_call: TRBV12-5; cdr3_nt: TGTGCTAGTGGTTTGGTACGGGCCCTCGAAAGTGTCGCCGGGCGGGACGGGGAGCTGTTTTTT; cdr3_aa: CASGLVRALESVAGRDGELFF
d_call: .; clone_size: few; j_call: TRBJ2-7; v_call: TRBV7-9; cdr3_nt: TGTGCCAGCAGCCGGCCGGGACGGACAGCCTACGAGCAGTACTTC; cdr3_aa: CASSRPGRTAYEQYF
d_call: .; clone_size: few; j_call: TRBJ1-1; v_call: TRBV4-3; cdr3_nt: TGCGCCAGCAGCCCGGACAGCGGAAGGGGCACTGAAGCTTTCTTT; cdr3_aa: CASSPDSGRGTEAFF
d_call: .; clone_size: .; j_call: TRBJ1-2; v_call: TRBV21-1; cdr3_nt: TGTGCCAGCAGCAAAGGACGGCGGCGGAACTACACCTTC; cdr3_aa: CASSKGRRRNYTF
d_call: TRBD1; clone_size: once; j_call: TRBJ1-2; v_call: TRBV19; cdr3_nt: TGTGCCAGTAGGGTCTTGGACAGGGGGTCTGACTACACCTTC; cdr3_aa: CASRVLDRGSDYTF
d_call: .; clone_size: .; j_call: TRBJ1-2; v_call: TRBV5-1; cdr3_nt: TGCGCCAGCAGCGAACGGACTGCTGATGGCTACACCTTC; cdr3_aa: CASSERTADGYTF
d_call: .; clone_size: .; j_call: TRBJ2-1; v_call: TRBV4-1; cdr3_nt: TGCGCCAGCAGCCAAGGGGGAGCGCGCAATGAGCAGTTCTTC; cdr3_aa: CASSQGGARNEQFF
d_call: TRBD1; clone_size: .; j_call: TRBJ2-6; v_call: TRBV10-2; cdr3_nt: TGCGCCACCCTCGTTGACAGGGCCCCCATCATTTCTGGGGCCAACGTCCTGACTTTC; cdr3_aa: CATLVDRAPIISGANVLTF
d_call: .; clone_size: .; j_call: TRBJ1-1; v_call: TRBV21-1; cdr3_nt: TGTGCCAGCAGCAAAAGGAACAGGATGAACACTGAAGCTTTCTTT; cdr3_aa: CASSKRNRMNTEAFF
d_call: .; clone_size: .; j_call: TRBJ2-7; v_call: TRBV10-1; cdr3_nt: TGCGCCAGCAGTGGAGGCTTTCCCTACGAGCAGTACTTC; cdr3_aa: CASSGGFPYEQYF
d_call: TRBD1; clone_size: .; j_call: TRBJ2-1; v_call: TRBV2; cdr3_nt: TGTGCCAGCAGTGAACGGGGGGACAGGGTCTACAATGAGCAGTTCTTC; cdr3_aa: CASSERGDRVYNEQFF
d_call: .; clone_size: .; j_call: TRBJ2-5; v_call: TRBV6-5; cdr3_nt: TGTGCCAGCAGTTACTCTGGGGGCTGGGAGACCCAGTACTTC; cdr3_aa: CASSYSGGWETQYF
d_call: TRBD1; clone_size: .; j_call: TRBJ1-2; v_call: TRBV5-4; cdr3_nt: TGTGCCAGCAGCATACCCTCGGACAGGCGGGTGGTTGGCTACACCTTC; cdr3_aa: CASSIPSDRRVVGYTF
d_call: TRBD1; clone_size: .; j_call: TRBJ2-7; v_call: TRBV6-7; cdr3_nt: TGTGCCAGCACCTCAGGGACAGGGGCCAAAGTCGGACCCTACGAGCAGTACTTC; cdr3_aa: CASTSGTGAKVGPYEQYF
d_call: TRBD2; clone_size: .; j_call: TRBJ2-3; v_call: TRBV4-1; cdr3_nt: TGCGCCAGCACCTCTTACGGACTAGCGGGAGAAAGTGCAGATACGCAGTATTTT; cdr3_aa: CASTSYGLAGESADTQYF
d_call: TRBD1; clone_size: .; j_call: TRBJ1-3; v_call: TRBV18; cdr3_nt: TGTGCCAGCTCACTCAACAGGGGGTCTTCTGGAAACACCATATATTTT; cdr3_aa: CASSLNRGSSGNTIYF
d_call: .; clone_size: few; j_call: TRBJ2-7; v_call: TRBV6-6; cdr3_nt: TGTGCCAGCAACCATGCGGACAGTCAAAGCTCCTACGAGCAGTACTTC; cdr3_aa: CASNHADSQSSYEQYF
d_call: TRBD2; clone_size: .; j_call: TRBJ2-7; v_call: TRBV9; cdr3_nt: TGTGCCAGCAGCGCGCGGGGGGGCCTGCCCTACGAGCAGTACTTC; cdr3_aa: CASSARGGLPYEQYF
d_call: TRBD2; clone_size: .; j_call: TRBJ2-7; v_call: TRBV5-6; cdr3_nt: TGTGCCAGCACTAGCGGTGCGGGTAAGCAGTACTTC; cdr3_aa: CASTSGAGKQYF
d_call: .; clone_size: .; j_call: TRBJ2-1; v_call: TRBV2; cdr3_nt: TGTGCCAGCAGTGAAGAGAGGTACAATGAGCAGTTCTTC; cdr3_aa: CASSEERYNEQFF
d_call: .; clone_size: few; j_call: TRBJ2-7; v_call: TRBV7-2; cdr3_nt: TGTGCCAGCAGCTTAGGGAGAGGGGGTTACGAGCAGTACTTC; cdr3_aa: CASSLGRGGYEQYF
d_call: .; clone_size: .; j_call: TRBJ1-5; v_call: TRBV6-1; cdr3_nt: TGTGCCAGCAGTGGTTGGGGGCGGGAGCCCCAGCATTTT; cdr3_aa: CASSGWGREPQHF
d_call: TRBD2; clone_size: .; j_call: TRBJ2-2; v_call: TRBV29-1; cdr3_nt: TGCAGCGTTCGGAAACTAGCGGGGGCACCGAACACCGGGGAGCTGTTTTTT; cdr3_aa: CSVRKLAGAPNTGELFF
d_call: TRBD1; clone_size: few; j_call: TRBJ1-1; v_call: TRBV7-9; cdr3_nt: TGTGCCAGCAGCTTAGTCGGACAGGGAGTCACTGAAGCTTTCTTT; cdr3_aa: CASSLVGQGVTEAFF
d_call: .; clone_size: .; j_call: TRBJ1-2; v_call: TRBV27; cdr3_nt: TGTGCCAGCAGTCCCTTAGACAGGCCCTATGGCTACACCTTC; cdr3_aa: CASSPLDRPYGYTF
d_call: .; clone_size: .; j_call: TRBJ1-6; v_call: TRBV6-5; cdr3_nt: TGTGCCAGCAGTCGACAGTCCGCTGGTAATTCACCCCTCCACTTT; cdr3_aa: CASSRQSAGNSPLHF
d_call: .; clone_size: .; j_call: TRBJ1-1; v_call: TRBV4-1; cdr3_nt: TGCGCCAGCAGCCAAGACCCGACTGAAGCTTTCTTT; cdr3_aa: CASSQDPTEAFF
d_call: TRBD2; clone_size: .; j_call: TRBJ2-3; v_call: TRBV6-1; cdr3_nt: TGTGCCAGCCCGTTCGGGGAGGGGACAGATACGCAGTATTTT; cdr3_aa: CASPFGEGTDTQYF
d_call: .; clone_size: .; j_call: TRBJ1-1; v_call: TRBV5-4; cdr3_nt: TGTGCCAGCAGCTCACTGGACACTGAAGCTTTCTTT; cdr3_aa: CASSSLDTEAFF
d_call: TRBD2; clone_size: .; j_call: TRBJ2-2; v_call: TRBV7-9; cdr3_nt: TGTGCCAGCAAGCTAGCGGGACCTCCAAACACCGGGGAGCTGTTTTTT; cdr3_aa: CASKLAGPPNTGELFF
d_call: .; clone_size: .; j_call: TRBJ1-1; v_call: TRBV13; cdr3_nt: TGTGCCAGCAGCTTGTCTATCAAGGGACAGAACACTGAAGCTTTCTTT; cdr3_aa: CASSLSIKGQNTEAFF
d_call: .; clone_size: .; j_call: TRBJ2-3; v_call: TRBV5-1; cdr3_nt: TGCGCCAGCAGCTCCTACTCAGGGGCCGGCACAGATACGCAGTATTTT; cdr3_aa: CASSSYSGAGTDTQYF
d_call: TRBD2; clone_size: .; j_call: TRBJ2-1; v_call: TRBV9; cdr3_nt: TGTGCCAGCAGCCCGGGGGGGGGCGAGCAGTTCTTC; cdr3_aa: CASSPGGGEQFF
d_call: .; clone_size: .; j_call: TRBJ2-3; v_call: TRBV9; cdr3_nt: TGTGCCAGCAGCCAGGGGGATACGCAGTATTTT; cdr3_aa: CASSQGDTQYF
d_call: TRBD2; clone_size: .; j_call: TRBJ2-3; v_call: TRBV9; cdr3_nt: TGTGCCAGCAGCGTAGAAGGACTAGCGCGCACAGATACGCAGTATTTT; cdr3_aa: CASSVEGLARTDTQYF
d_call: .; clone_size: .; j_call: TRBJ2-3; v_call: TRBV7-9; cdr3_nt: TGTGCCAGCAGCTTCAACCGGGACACCAAGCTTTTCTTCACAGATACGCAGTATTTT; cdr3_aa: CASSFNRDTKLFFTDTQYF
d_call: TRBD1; clone_size: .; j_call: TRBJ1-1; v_call: TRBV7-2; cdr3_nt: TGTGCCAGCAGTGGACAGGGAAGCACTGAAGCTTTCTTT; cdr3_aa: CASSGQGSTEAFF
d_call: .; clone_size: .; j_call: TRBJ1-3; v_call: TRBV4-1; cdr3_nt: TGCGCCAGCAGCCCAAACAATGAGGGCTCTGGAAACACCATATATTTT; cdr3_aa: CASSPNNEGSGNTIYF
d_call: TRBD2; clone_size: .; j_call: TRBJ2-3; v_call: TRBV7-3; cdr3_nt: TGTGCCACCCCAGCAAAACTAGCGGGGAACACAGATACGCAGTATTTT; cdr3_aa: CATPAKLAGNTDTQYF
d_call: TRBD2; clone_size: .; j_call: TRBJ2-1; v_call: TRBV5-6; cdr3_nt: TGTGCCAGCAGCCTAGCGGGAGGGCCCTCAGATGAGCAGTTCTTC; cdr3_aa: CASSLAGGPSDEQFF
d_call: TRBD1; clone_size: .; j_call: TRBJ1-5; v_call: TRBV9; cdr3_nt: TGTGCCAGCAGCGTAGGACAGGGTCCCAATCAGCCCCAGCATTTT; cdr3_aa: CASSVGQGPNQPQHF
d_call: .; clone_size: .; j_call: TRBJ1-2; v_call: TRBV6-5; cdr3_nt: TGTGCCAGCAGTTACGGGGGGGAGGGAGCTGGCGGCTACACCTTC; cdr3_aa: CASSYGGEGAGGYTF
d_call: .; clone_size: .; j_call: TRBJ2-1; v_call: TRBV5-1; cdr3_nt: TGCGCCAGCACGGCTACAGGGCTGGTTGAGCAGTTCTTC; cdr3_aa: CASTATGLVEQFF
d_call: .; clone_size: .; j_call: TRBJ2-3; v_call: TRBV4-1; cdr3_nt: TGCGCCAGCAGCCAAAAGGGGTCAGATACGCAGTATTTT; cdr3_aa: CASSQKGSDTQYF
d_call: TRBD2; clone_size: .; j_call: TRBJ2-3; v_call: TRBV2; cdr3_nt: TGTGCCAGCAGCTCAGCACTAGCGGGAGGGACGGATACGCAGTATTTT; cdr3_aa: CASSSALAGGTDTQYF
d_call: .; clone_size: .; j_call: TRBJ2-1; v_call: TRBV5-8; cdr3_nt: TGTGCCAGCAGCTTGGGAGGCAGGGCTCACAATGAGCAGTTCTTC; cdr3_aa: CASSLGGRAHNEQFF
d_call: .; clone_size: .; j_call: TRBJ2-1; v_call: TRBV27; cdr3_nt: TGTGCCAGCAGTTTTGGGGGCGAGTACAATGAGCAGTTCTTC; cdr3_aa: CASSFGGEYNEQFF